This TCR beta chain was obtained from a study of spatial heterogeneity in lung cancer. With 3 bases removed from V and 5 bases from J, the gap between germline ends came to 10 bases. The CDR3 spans 13 residues. Germline V gives CDR1 SEHNR, CDR2 FQNEAQ (reference sequence). Study-wide results and caveats: Compared with follow-up, resection was when ubiquitous expanded tumor TCRs appeared in blood more.

A unique molecular identifier was carried by every single TCR cDNA molecule. One entry per CDR3 protein, called by TCRdb with MiXCR from the 5' RACE reads. The sample includes 900 to 1,300 distinct CDR3 sequences, roughly 27% of them seen just once. Comments on this clonotype: Its specificity is unknown. A library prepared for alpha chains yielded this beta chain as an off-target read; its size is of little meaning.

Regarding time point: sample taken at primary tumor resection. Unsorted whole RNA from tumor, nontumor lung or frozen PBMC underwent sequencing. The donor population consisted of approximately 70 patients with untreated, early-stage non-small cell lung cancer. Sequenced material: PBMCs, taken at surgery. The rearrangement links TRBV7-9 to TRBJ1-2; D gene ambiguous. This TCR was recovered from a female donor with early-stage non-small cell lung cancer. The DNA for the CDR3 is TGTGCCAGCAGCTTGCCCCAAGGTTATGGCTACACCTTC. It codes for CASSLPQGYGYTF.